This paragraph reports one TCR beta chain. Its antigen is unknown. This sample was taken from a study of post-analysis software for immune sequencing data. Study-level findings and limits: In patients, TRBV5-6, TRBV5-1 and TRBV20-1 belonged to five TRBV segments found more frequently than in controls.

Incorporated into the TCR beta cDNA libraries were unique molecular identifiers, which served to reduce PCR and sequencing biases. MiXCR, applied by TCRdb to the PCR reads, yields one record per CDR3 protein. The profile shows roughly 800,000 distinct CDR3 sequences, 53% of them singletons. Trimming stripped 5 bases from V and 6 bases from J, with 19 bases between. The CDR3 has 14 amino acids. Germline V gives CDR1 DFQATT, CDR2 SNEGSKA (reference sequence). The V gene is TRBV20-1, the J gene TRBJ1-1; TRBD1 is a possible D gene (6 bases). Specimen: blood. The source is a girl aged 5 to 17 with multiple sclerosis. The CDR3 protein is CSALTGGAEAEAFF. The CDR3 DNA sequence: TGCAGTGCTCTCACGGGGGGGGCCGAGGCTGAAGCTTTCTTT.